This T cell receptor (beta chain) emerged from a study of T cells in tuberculosis. The V end lost 3 bases, the J end lost 4 bases, and 18 bases lay between the germline ends. Germline V gene sequence: CDR1 LGHNT, CDR2 FRNRAP. The CDR3 is 17 residues long. Sorting used thawed, overnight-rested PBMC stained with anti-CD3, a viability dye and GMM-loaded CD1B tetramer. CD1B tetramers were loaded with Rhodococcus equi-derived C32 glucose monomycolate. Approximately 91,000 tetramer-negative cells were sorted from each donor. Chain pairing is unknown; alpha and beta were sequenced separately. The protocol was immunoSEQ multiplex PCR, while the TCRdb copy is restricted to in-frame clones and leaves out a portion. The table has roughly 60,000 clones, about 76% seen once.

This TCR was sampled from an adult woman with latent tuberculosis. What was sequenced was CD1b-GMM tetramer-negative cells sorted from PBMCs. The J gene is TRBJ2-2, the V gene TRBV12-5; TRBD2 might be the D (5 bases). The CDR3 bases are TGTGCTAGTGGTTTCATTTCATTCGGACTTCCCACCGGGGAGCTGTTTTTT. Translating gives CASGFISFGLPTGELFF.